This TCR beta chain was obtained from a study of T cell responses to AZD1222 COVID-19 vaccine. Background on the study: It was second doses at about 4 or about 12 weeks that were pooled. Study conclusions and caveats: Repertoire sampling happened only post peak T cell response.

V was clipped by 8 bases and J by 7 bases; unmatched bases: 11. CDR1 SGHVS and CDR2 FQNEAQ come from the germline V gene. This CDR3 is 15 amino acids long. With regard to this clone: Its antigen is still unknown.

Sequenced by immunoSEQ multiplex PCR; TCRdb stores in-frame clones only, minus some. The repertoire includes about 100,000 clones, 88% of them detected once, and roughly 2% sits in the top ten. The chain couples TRBV7-8 to TRBJ1-2; 12 positions agree with TRBD1. The source of this sequence is an adult in good health. Sample: peripheral blood, taken on day 0 of AZD1222 vaccination. CDR3 residues: CASRPPGQGASGYTF. The CDR3 nucleotides are TGTGCCAGCCGACCCCCGGGACAGGGGGCGTCTGGCTACACCTTC.